This entry lists 20 T cell receptor beta chains sequenced from one sample in a study of human T cells and chemical hapten exposure. From the RACE reads, TCRdb called clonotypes with MiXCR, one entry per CDR3 protein. The repertoire has roughly 71,000 distinct CDR3 sequences, approximately 6.2% of them found once; the top ten carry roughly 3.4%. Time point meaning: healthy volunteer bleed at 6 weeks. Researchers extracted total RNA from unfractionated whole blood. The sample consisted of whole blood. The receptor set was obtained from a female donor in good health. Some clones in this sample may be carry-over from other donors' samples.

This clonotype was detected only a few times. This chain joins TRBV28 and TRBJ2-7; D is possibly TRBD2 (5 bases). The CDR3 totals 15 residues. Germline V gene sequence: CDR1 MDHEN, CDR2 SYDVKM. V was pared by 5 bases and J by 0 bases, with 14 bases between. CDR3 loop: CASSDPGSSSYEQYF. The CDR3, as DNA: TGTGCCAGCAGTGATCCGGGATCCAGCTCCTACGAGCAGTACTTC.

This clonotype was seen a few times. The gene calls are TRBV19 and TRBJ2-6; D ambiguous. Per germline, CDR1 LNHDA and CDR2 SQIVND (reference sequence). The CDR3 is made up of 15 amino acids. Trimming cost V 6 bases and J 1 base, with 10 bases left between them. CDR3 bases: TGTGCCAGTAGGGGCGGCCTATCTGGGGCCAACGTCCTGACTTTC. It translates to CASRGGLSGANVLTF.

This clonotype has a handful of counts. The genes are TRBV12-3 or TRBV12-4 and TRBJ1-1, with 10 nucleotides matching TRBD1. The CDR3 is 16 amino acids. V lost 2 bases to trimming and J lost 4 bases; unmatched junction nucleotides: 7. In DNA, the CDR3 is TGTGCCAGCAGTTTATGGGGACAGGGGAAAGGCACTGAAGCTTTCTTT. This sequence encodes CASSLWGQGKGTEAFF.

This clonotype was counted at least ten times. The gene calls are TRBV28 and TRBJ2-1, with D possibly matching TRBD2 (5 bases). Germline values: CDR1 MDHEN, CDR2 SYDVKM. There are 14 residues in the CDR3. Between the trimmed V and J ends, which lost 6 bases and 5 bases, there was a span of 14 bases. In DNA, the CDR3 is TGTGCCAGCAGAGTGGACTGGAGACACAATGAGCAGTTCTTC. The encoded protein is CASRVDWRHNEQFF.

This clonotype was counted a few times. The chain is built from TRBV12-3 or TRBV12-4 and TRBJ1-1; D might be TRBD1 (6 bases). The CDR3 spans 16 residues. V was clipped by 6 bases and J by 7 bases, with 24 bases between them. In DNA form, the CDR3 reads TGTGCCAGCAGCTACCTATTACAGGGAGGAAGAGGTGAAGCTTTCTTT. Translating gives CASSYLLQGGRGEAFF.

The chain recombines TRBV5-4 with TRBJ1-5; no reliable D call. The CDR3 has 15 residues. V dropped 4 bases and J dropped 3 bases, with 14 bases sitting between them. Germline-derived CDR1 and CDR2 are SGHNT and YYREEE (reference sequence). The CDR3 protein is CASSRSPGDNQPQHF. DNA for the CDR3: TGTGCCAGCAGCCGTTCGCCCGGGGACAATCAGCCCCAGCATTTT. The full variable domain, with the rest looked up from reference TRBV5-4 and TRBJ1-5, is ETGVTQSPTHLIKTRGQQVTLRCSSQSGHNTVSWYQQALGQGPQFIFQYYREEENGRGNFPPRFSGLQFPNYSSELNVNALELDDSALYLCASSRSPGDNQPQHFGDGTRLSIL.

This clonotype has only a few counts. The chain couples TRBV5-1 to TRBJ2-6; D not certain. Per the germline V gene, CDR1 is SGHRS and CDR2 is YFSETQ. V was clipped by 2 bases and J by 0 bases, with 9 bases between them. The CDR3 runs to 16 residues. CDR3: CASSLISGSGANVLTF. The CDR3, as DNA: TGCGCCAGCAGCTTAATTTCGGGCTCTGGGGCCAACGTCCTGACTTTC.

There are a few counts of this clonotype. The chain combines TRBV29-1 with TRBJ2-1; D gene ambiguous. There are 10 residues in the CDR3. The germline V gene has CDR1 SQVTM and CDR2 ANQGSEA. V was pared by 4 bases and J by 7 bases, with 5 bases between. CDR3 protein: CSVVGNEQFF. For the CDR3, the DNA is TGCAGCGTTGTAGGAAATGAGCAGTTCTTC.

This clonotype occurred many times. The CDR3 here is CASSQAGGETQYF. The DNA for the CDR3 is TGCGCCAGCTCCCAAGCGGGAGGAGAGACCCAGTACTTC. V gene TRBV10-1 combines with J gene TRBJ2-5; 9 positions agree with TRBD2. Germline V gene sequence: CDR1 WNHNN, CDR2 SYGVQD (reference sequence). This CDR3 has 13 residues. J lost 4 bases, V lost 8 bases, and 5 bases had no gene match.

This clonotype has only a few counts. The chain carries TRBV29-1 and TRBJ1-2, with 11 bases aligning to TRBD1. V lost 5 bases to trimming and J lost 0 bases; unmatched junction nucleotides: 11. CDR1 is SQVTM and CDR2 is ANQGSEA in the germline V gene. The CDR3 is made up of 17 amino acids. As DNA, the CDR3 is TGCAGCGTTCCCGGGACAGGGGGTTTAGAGGCTAACTATGGCTACACCTTC. Translated, it gives CSVPGTGGLEANYGYTF.

This clonotype was seen repeatedly, ten times or more. V usage is TRBV3-1 and J usage is TRBJ2-2, with 8 bases matching TRBD1. V shed 6 bases and J 2 bases; nucleotides not matched to a gene: 5. The V gene's germline CDR1 is LGHDT and CDR2 YNNKEL (reference sequence). The CDR3 has 15 amino acids. The CDR3 DNA reads as TGTGCCAGCAGTCGGGACAGGAGTAACACCGGGGAGCTGTTTTTT. Its translation: CASSRDRSNTGELFF.

This clonotype was counted many times. The rearrangement joins TRBV2 to TRBJ1-6; the D gene is possibly TRBD1 (5 bases). CDR1 SNHLY and CDR2 FYNNEI come from the germline V gene. V lost 6 bases and J lost 6, with 15 bases in between. The CDR3 is 15 residues long. CDR3 in amino acids: CASSIGEGVNSPLHF. The DNA of the CDR3 is TGTGCCAGCAGCATCGGGGAAGGGGTTAATTCACCCCTCCACTTT.

The V call is TRBV3-1, the J call TRBJ1-3; no firm D call. The CDR3 totals 15 residues. CDR1 is LGHDT, CDR2 YNNKEL, per germline (reference sequence). Trimming shortened V by 3 bases and J by 1 base, and 10 bases separated the two germline ends. The CDR3 sequence: CASSHQRTSGNTIYF. CDR3 nucleotide sequence: TGTGCCAGCAGCCATCAACGCACGTCTGGAAACACCATATATTTT.

This clonotype was counted many times. The chain links TRBV28 to TRBJ2-5, with D perhaps being TRBD1 or TRBD2 (5 bases each). CDR3 length: 16 amino acids. Trimming removed 2 bases at V and 5 bases at J, with 18 bases between. The germline CDR1 and CDR2 sequences are MDHEN and SYDVKM. CDR3 sequence (DNA): TGTGCCAGCAGTTTAGCCCTCGGGGCGGCGGAGGAGACCCAGTACTTC. Its translation: CASSLALGAAEETQYF.

The table lists this clonotype with a few counts. The chain is built from TRBV7-9 and TRBJ1-5; TRBD1 is a possible D gene (6 bases). The CDR3 is 12 residues long. The ends were cut back, 5 bases at V and 11 bases at J, with 13 bases in the middle. CDR1 is SEHNR and CDR2 is FQNEAQ in the germline V gene (reference sequence). CDR3 region: CASSLDQGTQHF. For the CDR3, the DNA is TGTGCCAGCAGCCTGGACCAGGGGACCCAGCATTTT.

The chain uses TRBV6-2 or TRBV6-3 and TRBJ1-1; 7 bases map to TRBD1. J gave up 4 bases and V 7 bases, and 3 bases lay outside the gene matches. The germline V gene has CDR1 MNHEY and CDR2 SVGEGT. This CDR3 contains 12 residues. The CDR3 spells CASNDRVTEAFF. CDR3 sequence (DNA): TGTGCCAGCAACGACAGGGTCACTGAAGCTTTCTTT.

This clonotype was seen only a few times. V and J are TRBV13 and TRBJ2-7; D remains unclear. The CDR3 is made up of 15 amino acids. Germline CDR1 PRHDT, CDR2 FYEKMQ (reference sequence). The V and J ends lost 1 base and 7 bases respectively, with 17 bases between them. The CDR3 coding sequence is TGTGCCAGCAGCTTAGAGGGTGACACATATGGGGAGCAGTACTTC. It is translated as CASSLEGDTYGEQYF.

This sequence joins TRBV5-1 and TRBJ2-2, with 9 bases lining up with TRBD2. Trimming removed 4 bases from V and 7 bases from J; junction bases left unmatched: 14. Germline V gene data show CDR1 as SGHRS and CDR2 as YFSETQ. The CDR3 sequence is 17 residues long. The CDR3 sequence is CASSPAGGRARGGELFF. The CDR3, as DNA: TGCGCCAGCAGCCCGGCTGGCGGGAGGGCCAGGGGCGGGGAGCTGTTTTTT. The full variable domain, completed using reference TRBV5-1 and TRBJ2-2, is KAGVTQTPRYLIKTRGQQVTLSCSPISGHRSVSWYQQTPGQGLQFLFEYFSETQRNKGNFPGRFSGRQFSNSRSEMNVSTLELGDSALYLCASSPAGGRARGGELFFGEGSRLTVL.

V is TRBV20-1 and J is TRBJ2-1, with 8 bases matching TRBD2. Germline-derived CDR1 and CDR2 are DFQATT and SNEGSKA (reference sequence). J lost 0 bases, V lost 4 bases, and 11 bases had no gene match. The CDR3 spans 17 residues. The CDR3 nucleotides read TGCAGTGCTATTACGGGGGGGGGTTCGAGCTCCTACAATGAGCAGTTCTTC. Encoded protein: CSAITGGGSSSYNEQFF.

This clonotype was observed at least ten times. The J gene is TRBJ2-5, the V gene TRBV9, with 8 bases lining up with TRBD2. Looked up from germline, CDR1 is SGDLS and CDR2 is YYNGEE. With V trimmed by 4 bases and J by 1 base, 18 bases remained unmatched. The CDR3 has 19 residues. CDR3 DNA: TGTGCCAGCAGCCGTAGATCTTCGGGACTAGTCGTCACCCAAGAGACCCAGTACTTC. Amino acids: CASSRRSSGLVVTQETQYF.